Listed here are 27 T cell receptor beta chains from one sample, sequenced in a study of CD8 T cells in Susac syndrome. A quantity of 0.5 to 1 ug RNA underwent reverse transcription using random hexamers. TCRdb independently ran MiXCR on the immunoSEQ multiplex PCR reads; one entry per CDR3 protein. The sample has 150,000 or so distinct CDR3 sequences, 85% to 95% seen once. The sample was CD4+ T cells from PBMCs. These receptors originate from a human donor in good health.

The chain employs TRBV2 and TRBJ2-7, with TRBD2 matching over 7 bases. Looked up from germline, CDR1 is SNHLY and CDR2 is FYNNEI. The CDR3 has 14 amino acids. V dropped 6 bases and J dropped 6; count of bases not matched to a gene: 11. This chain's CDR3 is CASSEFRGGAEQYF. The CDR3 DNA reads TGTGCCAGCAGCGAATTTCGGGGAGGGGCCGAGCAGTACTTC.

This clonotype appeared a few times. The CDR3 reads CASSELYEQYF. In nucleotides, the CDR3 is TGTGCCAGCAGTGAACTCTACGAGCAGTACTTC. This sequence joins TRBV6-1 and TRBJ2-7; D unresolved. Trimming left V 2 bases short and J 3 bases short, with 2 bases between. The CDR3 has 11 amino acids. CDR1 is MNHNS, CDR2 SASEGT, per germline.

The chain joins TRBV4-2 to TRBJ2-3, with D possibly being TRBD2 (6 bases). CDR3 length equals 14 residues. CDR1 and CDR2 from the germline V gene are LGHNA and YNFKEQ. V lost 0 bases and J 4 bases, leaving 8 bases between the germline ends. The CDR3 loop reads CASSQDGGADTQYF. The CDR3 nucleotides read TGTGCCAGCAGCCAAGATGGCGGGGCAGATACGCAGTATTTT.

This chain joins TRBV12-3 or TRBV12-4 and TRBJ2-2; possibly TRBD1 or TRBD2 for D (6 bases each). The V end lost 7 bases, the J end lost 7 bases, and 16 bases lay between the germline ends. CDR3 length equals 14 residues. The CDR3 reads CASTLGLDSGELFF. The CDR3 DNA follows: TGTGCCAGCACCCTGGGACTGGACAGCGGGGAGCTGTTTTTT.

The chain joins TRBV20-1 to TRBJ2-7; 8 nucleotides match TRBD1. From germline, CDR1 is DFQATT and CDR2 SNEGSKA (reference sequence). After removal of 3 bases from V and 12 bases from J, the junction contained 10 bases not matched to a gene. The CDR3 runs 12 residues. CDR3 amino acids: CSASGGQGTLYF. The CDR3 DNA sequence: TGCAGTGCTAGTGGCGGACAGGGAACGCTGTACTTC.

The chain employs TRBV7-2 and TRBJ1-2; the D is unclear. V was pared by 2 bases and J by 6 bases, with 10 bases between. CDR3 length: 13 amino acids. Per the germline V gene, CDR1 is SGHTA and CDR2 is FQGNSA. Here the CDR3 DNA reads TGTGCCAGCAGCTTAAGCCTACGGGATGGCTACACCTTC. Translation: CASSLSLRDGYTF.

The chain carries TRBV20-1 and TRBJ1-5, with D tentatively TRBD1 (5 bases). The V gene's germline CDR1 is DFQATT and CDR2 SNEGSKA (reference sequence). V was shortened by 3 bases and J by 4 bases, with 10 bases between the two germline ends. The CDR3 totals 13 residues. CDR3 region: CSASRGGNQPQHF. CDR3 nucleotide sequence: TGCAGTGCTAGTAGGGGAGGGAATCAGCCCCAGCATTTT.

CDR3 nucleotide sequence: TGTGCCAGCAGCTTAGGAGGGGCGGCTGGAAACACCATATATTTT. Translation: CASSLGGAAGNTIYF. This chain links TRBV7-2 with TRBJ1-3; a weak D match, TRBD1 (5 bases). The CDR3 has 15 residues. The germline V gene has CDR1 SGHTA and CDR2 FQGNSA. V was pared by 1 base and J by 2 bases, with 9 bases between.

The V gene is TRBV6-6, the J gene TRBJ2-5; TRBD2 is a possible D gene (7 bases). The germline V and J ends were trimmed by 11 bases and 5 bases, with 21 bases remaining between them. This CDR3 contains 14 residues. The germline V gene has CDR1 MNHNY and CDR2 SVGAGI (reference sequence). The CDR3 nucleotides read TGTGCCGCACGCCCTGCGGGGGCGGGGGAGACCCAGTACTTC. Encoded protein: CAARPAGAGETQYF.

The gene calls are TRBV13 and TRBJ1-1; D is possibly TRBD1 (5 bases). This CDR3 has 14 amino acids. Between the trimmed V and J ends, which lost 5 bases and 2 bases, there was a span of 12 bases. Germline CDR1 PRHDT, CDR2 FYEKMQ (reference sequence). This CDR3 reads CASSLRGVNTEAFF. The CDR3, as DNA: TGTGCCAGCAGCCTTAGGGGAGTTAACACTGAAGCTTTCTTT.

This chain joins TRBV10-2 and TRBJ2-4, with 12 bases lining up with TRBD1. V lost 8 bases to trimming and J lost 6 bases; unmatched junction nucleotides: 5. From germline, CDR1 is WSHSY and CDR2 SAAADI. This CDR3 region has 14 residues. The CDR3 sequence is CASSGQGAGNIQYF. The DNA of the CDR3 is TGCGCCAGCTCGGGACAGGGGGCAGGAAACATTCAGTACTTC.

This sequence joins TRBV5-1 and TRBJ2-5; D call uncertain. CDR1 and CDR2 from the germline V gene are SGHRS and YFSETQ. The CDR3 spans 12 residues. V was cut by 4 bases and J by 4 bases, with 8 bases left in between. CDR3 DNA: TGCGCCAGCAGCCAGGAGCGAGAGACCCAGTACTTC. It translates to CASSQERETQYF.

The chain has TRBV12-3 or TRBV12-4 and TRBJ2-5; D gene ambiguous. With 5 bases removed from V and 2 bases from J, the gap between germline ends came to 9 bases. The CDR3 has 13 amino acids. Here the CDR3 DNA reads TGTGCCAGCAGTGTCGACGGACAAGAGACCCAGTACTTC. This codes for CASSVDGQETQYF.

The chain combines TRBV15 with TRBJ1-4; D unclear. The CDR3 has 17 residues. Germline V CDR1 and CDR2: LNHNV, YYDKDF (reference sequence). V lost 3 bases, J lost 8 bases, and 22 bases lay in between. The CDR3 DNA reads TGTGCCACCAGCAGTCGCATAGGATCCTACCCTATGGAAAAACTGTTTTTT. It specifies CATSSRIGSYPMEKLFF.

V usage is TRBV11-1 and J usage is TRBJ2-5, with TRBD2 matching 11 bases. Trimming removed 0 bases from V and 2 bases from J; junction bases left unmatched: 17. CDR1 is SGHAT, CDR2 FQDESV, per germline (reference sequence). This CDR3 has 21 amino acids. CDR3 protein: CASSLATRTSGRFRRQETQYF. The CDR3 nucleotides are TGTGCCAGCAGCTTAGCGACTAGGACTAGCGGGCGTTTCCGGCGACAAGAGACCCAGTACTTC.

In its sample, this clonotype was seen a few times. The junction does not match germline at one end; this may be a read error. Here the CDR3 reads CASSLPGPNYGYTF. DNA of the CDR3: TGTGCTAGCAGCCTCCCCGGGCCTAACTATGGCTACACCTTC. This chain links TRBV6-4 with TRBJ1-2; no clear D gene. The CDR3 consists of 14 residues. Germline V gene lookup returns CDR1 MRHNA and CDR2 SNTAGT.

The chain recombines TRBV12-3 or TRBV12-4 with TRBJ2-2, with TRBD2 matching 10 bases. The ends lost 3 bases at V and 5 bases at J; junction bases unmatched: 6. The CDR3 sequence is 16 residues long. The CDR3 reads CASSFPSGGLTGELFF. CDR3 nucleotides: TGTGCCAGCAGTTTCCCTAGCGGGGGACTAACCGGGGAGCTGTTTTTT.

This chain uses TRBV12-3 or TRBV12-4 with TRBJ2-3; 7 nucleotides match TRBD2. The CDR3 is made up of 14 amino acids. V lost 7 bases, J lost 2 bases, and 6 bases stayed unmatched. The DNA for the CDR3 is TGTGCCAGCATATTGCGGGAGACCACAGATACGCAGTATTTT. This translates into CASILRETTDTQYF.

For the CDR3, the DNA is TGTGCCAGCAGCCACGGCTCCTACAATGAGCAGTTCTTC. Translation: CASSHGSYNEQFF. This chain links TRBV3-1 with TRBJ2-1; D is undetermined. CDR3 length: 13 residues. With 3 bases removed from V and 0 bases from J, the gap between germline ends came to 3 bases. Germline CDR1 and CDR2: LGHDT and YNNKEL (reference sequence).

This chain uses TRBV12-3 or TRBV12-4 with TRBJ1-2; possibly TRBD1 for D (5 bases). This CDR3 is built from 13 residues. Trimming cost V 7 bases and J 1 base, with 10 bases left between them. The CDR3 nucleotides are TGTGCCAGCACCTCCCAGGGTAACTATGGCTACACCTTC. Translating it yields CASTSQGNYGYTF.

The V and J genes are TRBV7-2 and TRBJ2-2; D unresolved. The CDR3 covers 14 residues. Trimming shortened V by 2 bases and J by 6 bases, and 10 bases separated the two germline ends. Germline assignment: CDR1 SGHTA and CDR2 FQGNSA. The CDR3 nucleotides read TGTGCCAGCAGCTTATTAGTTACAGCCGGGGAGCTGTTTTTT. Translation gives CASSLLVTAGELFF.

The chain uses TRBV5-1 and TRBJ2-1; tentatively, D is TRBD2 (7 bases). Germline V gene sequence: CDR1 SGHRS, CDR2 YFSETQ. This CDR3 is built from 16 residues. Trimming shortened V by 7 bases and J by 4 bases, and 21 bases separated the two germline ends. The CDR3 coding sequence is TGCGCCAGCTCCTCAGGGGCGGGGGCCCCGTACAATGAGCAGTTCTTC. It specifies CASSSGAGAPYNEQFF.

DNA for the CDR3: TGTGCCACCAGTGATCCACAGGGGGCTGAGAATTCACCCCTCCACTTT. This gives the protein CATSDPQGAENSPLHF. V usage is TRBV24-1 and J usage is TRBJ1-6, with 9 bases that match TRBD1. The V segment lost 3 bases and the J segment 7 bases; nucleotides outside the gene matches: 6. The CDR3 spans 16 residues. Germline V gene sequence: CDR1 KGHDR, CDR2 SFDVKD.

The chain carries TRBV6-5 and TRBJ1-1; D uncertain. Trimming removed 0 bases from V and 0 bases from J, with 20 bases in between. This CDR3 spans 19 amino acids. From germline, CDR1 is MNHEY and CDR2 SVGAGI. The CDR3 nucleotides read TGTGCCAGCAGTTACTCGAGTAAGAGGGCTGACCGAATGAACACTGAAGCTTTCTTT. Translated: CASSYSSKRADRMNTEAFF.

The chain combines TRBV15 with TRBJ1-6; D not certain. The CDR3 loop spans 14 amino acids. Deletions cut 4 bases from V and 7 bases from J, with 11 bases between. Per the germline V gene, CDR1 is LNHNV and CDR2 is YYDKDF (reference sequence). This CDR3 is CATSITQTNSPLHF. Here the CDR3 DNA reads TGTGCCACCAGCATAACCCAGACGAATTCACCCCTCCACTTT.

This chain joins TRBV30 and TRBJ2-7; D may be TRBD2 (6 bases). The CDR3 loop spans 12 amino acids. With 0 bases removed from V and 4 bases from J, the gap between germline ends came to 7 bases. Germline CDR1 is GTSNPN and CDR2 is SVGIG (reference sequence). The CDR3 sequence: CAWSVRGYEQYF. The CDR3 region has the DNA TGTGCCTGGAGTGTACGGGGGTACGAGCAGTACTTC.

The rearrangement uses TRBV6-4 and TRBJ2-3; D ambiguous. The germline V and J ends were trimmed by 3 bases and 5 bases, with 3 bases remaining between them. Germline lookup yields CDR1 MRHNA and CDR2 SNTAGT. The CDR3 runs to 11 residues. CDR3 sequence (DNA): TGTGCCAGCAGTGAGAGAGATACGCAGTATTTT. Its protein product is CASSERDTQYF.